The clone carrying this T cell receptor (beta chain) has at least ten counts. The antigen remains unidentified. The identical CDR3 is also encoded by other nucleotide sequences in the sample. This entry comes from a study of metastatic and nonmetastatic thyroid tumors. Study-level information: Repertoires were compared across blood and tumor or nodule tissue from malignant and benign thyroid patients.

TCRdb recomputed clones from the PCR reads via MiXCR. The data show roughly 75,000 clones, about 12% seen once. The germline V and J ends were trimmed by 0 bases and 1 base, with 9 bases remaining between them. Germline loops: CDR1 SGHRS, CDR2 YFSETQ. The CDR3 runs to 15 residues. General observations from the study: The study reportedly found significantly higher TCR beta diversity in malignant thyroid tumors than benign nodules, in blood and tumor.

Thyroid surgery took place with no prior treatment in any patient. This TCR was recovered from a female donor with papillary thyroid cancer or a benign thyroid nodule (not recorded which). Some clones in this sample may be carry-over from other donors' samples. The chain joins TRBV5-1 to TRBJ2-3, with D possibly being TRBD1 or TRBD2 (5 bases each). The sample taken for sequencing was tumor tissue. The CDR3 here is CASSLGQGGTDTQYF. CDR3 bases: TGCGCCAGCAGCTTGGGCCAGGGAGGCACAGATACGCAGTATTTT. Filled out from reference TRBV5-1 and TRBJ2-3, the complete variable domain reads KAGVTQTPRYLIKTRGQQVTLSCSPISGHRSVSWYQQTPGQGLQFLFEYFSETQRNKGNFPGRFSGRQFSNSRSEMNVSTLELGDSALYLCASSLGQGGTDTQYFGPGTRLTVL.